The entry below gives a single T cell receptor (beta chain) sequence along with its context. No antigen is known for it. PCR was performed using 60 Vbeta and 13 Jbeta primers. Sequenced by immunoSEQ multiplex PCR; TCRdb stores in-frame clones only, minus some. In the table there are 90,000 or so clones, approximately 81% of which are singletons. The germline gives CDR1 MDHEN, CDR2 SYDVKM. The trim removed 6 bases at V and 0 bases at J, leaving 6 bases unmatched. This CDR3 has 17 amino acids. The data stem from a study of cytomegalovirus exposure and HLA in healthy donors. Whole-study findings and limits: Follow-up analysis seemed to connect common viral pathogens with several of the most significant clusters identified. Researchers counted 164 TCR beta chains as cytomegalovirus-associated. Rare sequences made up most TCRs, while some public TCRs were found in many donors.

This chain connects TRBV28 to TRBJ2-3, with TRBD2 matching 13 bases. Material: PBMCs. The origin of this receptor is a woman in her thirties or forties in good health and CMV-seronegative. The CDR3 reads CASSLGLAGASTDTQYF. The CDR3 DNA reads TGTGCCAGCAGCCTTGGACTAGCGGGAGCTAGCACAGATACGCAGTATTTT.